This T cell receptor beta chain was captured by sequencing in a study of blood T cells in healthy people across ages. Study findings and constraints: Whereas aged donors had fewer naive CD4+ cells, long-lived donors had more of them and higher diversity.

This clonotype was detected only a few times. Its antigen is unknown. This may stem from a read error, because a much larger clone lies one nucleotide away. A second PCR of about 6 to 12 cycles used a sample-barcoded 5' primer and a J-beta primer mix. Each TCR beta cDNA got a 12-nucleotide random molecular identifier. TCRdb redid the calling of the 5' RACE reads with MiXCR, one entry per CDR3 protein. The sample holds roughly 680,000 distinct CDR3 sequences, over 40% seen once. CDR1 SGHTA and CDR2 FQGTGA come from the germline V gene. The CDR3 extends over 15 amino acids. Donors were healthy Caucasian individuals from Russia aged roughly 6 to 95. No fewer than 6 million PBMCs went into each sample.

This TCR was sampled from a woman older than 75 in good health. The V gene is TRBV7-3, the J gene TRBJ2-1, with 13 bases matching TRBD2. Material: blood. CDR3 nucleotide sequence: TGTGCCTGCAGCTTGGGACTAGCGGGGTTGAATGAGCAGTTCTTC. Encoded protein: CACSLGLAGLNEQFF. The full variable domain, its missing parts supplied by reference TRBV7-3 and TRBJ2-1, is GAGVSQTPSNKVTEKGKYVELRCDPISGHTALYWYRQSLGQGPEFLIYFQGTGAADDSGLPNDRFFAVRPEGSVSTLKIQRTERGDSAVYLCACSLGLAGLNEQFFGPGTRLTVL.